This TCR beta chain was profiled in a study of PD-L1 blockade in urothelial cancer. Study-level information: Intravenous atezolizumab, 1,200 mg every 3 weeks, was begun by patients in about 2014. Specimens of blood held a median count of about 150,000 T cells.

The CDR3 contains 13 residues. V lost 3 bases, J lost 7 bases, and 9 bases lay in between. Germline V gives CDR1 SGHTA, CDR2 FQGNSA. Profiling relied on immunoSEQ multiplex PCR, and the TCRdb table lists in-frame clones only, not all of them. The sample yields tens of thousands of clones, around 86% seen once. As for time point: pretreatment peripheral blood. Urothelial carcinoma, locally advanced or metastatic, affected the patients. The chain uses TRBV7-2 and TRBJ2-2; tentative D call: TRBD2 (6 bases). The sequence was obtained from a man between 65 and 79 years old with urothelial cancer. The sequencing used PBMCs, collected around atezolizumab (anti-PD-L1) treatment. The CDR3 protein is CASSLQGGGELFF. In nucleotides, the CDR3 is TGTGCCAGCAGCTTGCAGGGAGGCGGGGAGCTGTTTTTT.